A selection of T cell receptor beta chains follows, all from one sample in a study of identical twins. TCRdb recomputed calls from the 5' RACE reads with MiXCR, one row per CDR3 protein. The sample includes roughly 260,000 distinct CDR3 sequences, roughly an eighth of them seen just once. Material: memory (CD45RO+) T cells sorted from blood. These TCRs come from a woman in her late teens or twenties in good health. Each CDR3 is given with its conserved first and last residue. The D gene is left open where the match is weak. Clone size is shown for a subset of rows, as once, few, many or a class of expanded clone.

V	length	D	J	size	CDR3	DNA
TRBV5-1	14	NA	TRBJ1-1	NA	CASSLARESPEAFF	TGCGCCAGCAGCTTGGCCAGGGAGTCCCCTGAAGCTTTCTTT
TRBV15	11	NA	TRBJ1-1	NA	CATAQRAEAFF	TGTGCCACCGCCCAGAGGGCTGAAGCTTTCTTT
TRBV20-1	13	TRBD1	TRBJ1-4	few	CSAYRGGNEKLFF	TGCAGTGCATACAGGGGGGGGAATGAAAAACTGTTTTTT
TRBV7-2	12	NA	TRBJ1-1	few	CASSLTLTEAFF	TGTGCCAGCAGCTTGACTTTGACTGAAGCTTTCTTT
TRBV11-2	15	NA	TRBJ1-4	few	CASSLEFSQDEKLFF	TGTGCCAGCAGCTTAGAGTTTTCCCAAGATGAAAAACTGTTTTTT
TRBV12-3/TRBV12-4	16	TRBD2	TRBJ2-3	NA	CASSFGAGEGTDTQYF	TGTGCCAGCAGCTTTGGAGCGGGAGAGGGCACAGATACGCAGTATTTT
TRBV9	14	TRBD2	TRBJ2-1	NA	CASNKLAGGNEQFF	TGTGCCAGCAACAAACTAGCGGGGGGGAATGAGCAGTTCTTC
TRBV19	15	NA	TRBJ1-3	many	CASSFRGRSGNTIYF	TGTGCCAGTAGTTTTAGGGGAAGAAGCGGAAACACCATATATTTT
TRBV11-2	13	NA	TRBJ2-7	NA	CASSAWARGEQYF	TGTGCCAGCAGCGCCTGGGCTCGGGGCGAGCAGTACTTC
TRBV7-9	16	NA	TRBJ2-3	few	CASSSLVDQFTDTQYF	TGTGCCAGCAGCTCGTTGGTCGACCAATTCACAGATACGCAGTATTTT
TRBV3-1	13	NA	TRBJ2-7	NA	CASSHAGTREQYF	TGTGCCAGCAGCCACGCCGGGACGCGCGAGCAGTACTTC
TRBV2	13	TRBD1	TRBJ1-2	NA	CASSLDRVGGYTF	TGTGCCAGCAGTCTCGACAGGGTCGGGGGCTACACCTTC
TRBV11-3	17	NA	TRBJ2-7	NA	CASSHKGGSANKVEQYF	TGTGCCAGCAGCCACAAAGGGGGGTCAGCTAACAAAGTCGAGCAGTACTTC
TRBV7-8	15	TRBD1	TRBJ1-2	many	CASSPGQAVNYGYTF	TGTGCCAGCAGCCCCGGACAGGCTGTAAACTATGGCTACACCTTC
TRBV12-3/TRBV12-4	15	TRBD1	TRBJ1-6	few	CASRTGGSYNSPLHF	TGTGCCAGCAGGACAGGGGGATCCTATAATTCACCCCTCCACTTT
TRBV7-9	14	NA	TRBJ1-2	NA	CASSSEAGRYGYTF	TGTGCCAGCAGCTCCGAGGCGGGACGGTATGGCTACACCTTC
TRBV3-1	15	NA	TRBJ2-1	NA	CASSQEGSGDNEQFF	TGTGCCAGCAGCCAAGAAGGGTCGGGCGACAATGAGCAGTTCTTC
TRBV28	12	NA	TRBJ2-7	few	CASSHRQYEQYF	TGTGCCAGCAGTCATAGACAGTACGAGCAGTACTTC
TRBV7-2	14	NA	TRBJ1-2	many	CASSLGPNNYGYTF	TGTGCCAGCAGCTTAGGACCTAATAACTATGGCTACACCTTC
TRBV5-6	15	TRBD2	TRBJ2-5	many	CASSMISGGAETQYF	TGTGCCAGCAGCATGATTAGCGGGGGGGCGGAGACCCAGTACTTC
TRBV4-2	13	NA	TRBJ1-2	many	CASSQEIGFGDTF	TGTGCCAGCAGCCAAGAGATCGGCTTCGGGGACACCTTC
TRBV20-1	12	NA	TRBJ1-5	few	CSVRGGFQPQHF	TGCAGTGTAAGGGGGGGGTTCCAGCCCCAGCATTTT
TRBV20-1	14	NA	TRBJ2-3	few	CSATRRVGTDTQYF	TGCAGTGCAACACGGCGGGTAGGCACAGATACGCAGTATTTT
TRBV6-1	15	TRBD2	TRBJ2-7	once	CASRAGTSGRHEQYF	TGTGCCAGCAGGGCCGGGACTAGCGGGAGGCACGAGCAGTACTTC
TRBV7-2	15	TRBD2	TRBJ2-3	many	CASRRTSGAADTQYF	TGTGCCAGCAGAAGGACTAGCGGGGCAGCAGATACGCAGTATTTT
TRBV20-1	13	NA	TRBJ1-2	few	CSATPTGLLPYTF	TGCAGTGCCACCCCGACAGGTCTCCTACCCTACACCTTC
TRBV13	20	TRBD2	TRBJ2-1	NA	CASSGERTSGALGVDNEQFF	TGTGCCAGCAGCGGAGAACGGACTAGCGGGGCTTTGGGGGTCGACAATGAGCAGTTCTTC
TRBV7-2	14	TRBD2	TRBJ2-3	many	CASSLGSGSDTQYF	TGTGCCAGCAGCTTGGGAAGCGGGAGTGATACGCAGTATTTT
TRBV6-6	11	NA	TRBJ2-7	many	CASSYSVEQYF	TGTGCCAGCAGTTACTCAGTCGAGCAGTACTTC
TRBV20-1	14	NA	TRBJ2-1	few	CSATGLSSYNEQFF	TGCAGTGCTACCGGACTTAGCTCCTACAATGAGCAGTTCTTC
TRBV19	12	NA	TRBJ2-4	NA	CARILAKNIQYF	TGTGCCAGAATACTAGCCAAAAACATTCAGTACTTC
TRBV5-6	13	NA	TRBJ2-7	NA	CASSLRGRYEQYF	TGTGCCAGCAGCTTAAGGGGCCGCTACGAGCAGTACTTC
TRBV20-1	12	NA	TRBJ1-1	few	CSAPDRTTEAFF	TGCAGTGCCCCTGACAGGACCACTGAAGCTTTCTTT
TRBV20-1	13	NA	TRBJ1-5	medium-sized	CSASRRAGQPQHF	TGCAGTGCTAGTCGTAGGGCAGGGCAGCCCCAGCATTTT
TRBV12-3/TRBV12-4	12	NA	TRBJ2-3	many	CASRANTHTQYF	TGTGCCAGCAGGGCCAATACTCATACGCAGTATTTT
TRBV7-3	15	TRBD1	TRBJ2-2	many	CASSSTGQVPGELFF	TGTGCCAGCAGCTCCACGGGACAGGTGCCCGGGGAGCTGTTTTTT
TRBV20-1	13	TRBD1	TRBJ1-4	NA	CSASNRGSEKLFF	TGCAGTGCTAGCAACAGGGGTTCTGAAAAACTGTTTTTT
TRBV2	15	NA	TRBJ2-2	NA	CASSVDKVGTGELFF	TGTGCCAGCAGTGTGGATAAAGTGGGTACCGGGGAGCTGTTTTTT
TRBV5-6	13	NA	TRBJ2-7	NA	CASSSPNYYEQYF	TGTGCCAGCAGCTCACCCAACTACTACGAGCAGTACTTC
TRBV12-3/TRBV12-4	15	NA	TRBJ2-2	many	CASRPGPDRGGELFF	TGTGCCAGCAGACCCGGGCCTGACCGTGGCGGGGAGCTGTTTTTT
TRBV14	15	NA	TRBJ2-7	few	CASSHQPGQHYEQYF	TGTGCCAGCAGCCATCAGCCAGGCCAACACTACGAGCAGTACTTC
TRBV12-3/TRBV12-4	19	NA	TRBJ1-1	NA	CASSFLRGERVEKNTEAFF	TGTGCCAGCAGTTTCCTTAGGGGGGAAAGGGTAGAGAAGAACACTGAAGCTTTCTTT
TRBV20-1	14	NA	TRBJ2-6	NA	CSALDGYRANVLTF	TGCAGTGCGCTTGACGGCTACCGGGCCAACGTCCTGACTTTC
TRBV18	12	NA	TRBJ2-1	many	CASWDFLNEQFF	TGTGCCAGCTGGGATTTTCTGAATGAGCAGTTCTTC
TRBV27	15	NA	TRBJ2-1	few	CASSRKVSSYNEQFF	TGTGCCAGCAGTAGGAAAGTTAGCTCCTACAATGAGCAGTTCTTC
TRBV3-1	15	NA	TRBJ1-2	NA	CASSQSGKGSYGYTF	TGTGCCAGCAGCCAGTCCGGAAAAGGTTCCTATGGCTACACCTTC
TRBV10-2	14	TRBD2	TRBJ2-2	NA	CASSASGRTGELFF	TGCGCCAGCTCGGCTAGCGGGAGAACCGGGGAGCTGTTTTTT
TRBV7-8	13	NA	TRBJ1-5	NA	CASSLGRGGPQHF	TGTGCCAGCAGCTTAGGGCGGGGTGGGCCCCAGCATTTT